The 7 T cell receptor beta chains below were found in one sample sequenced in a study of tumor-infiltrating lymphocytes in primary liver carcinoma. Germline DNA was also extracted, and blood RNA was taken from unsorted whole blood. The researchers produced TCR beta cDNA from 450 to 600 ng total RNA with a constant-region primer. Libraries covering TCR beta were generated through three nested multiplex PCR rounds (using a slightly modified ARM-PCR). The first two PCR rounds used TRBV1-TRBV30 primers with a Cbeta primer, approximately 9 cycles each. TCRdb re-called the multiplex PCR reads with MiXCR, one entry per CDR3 protein. Of fewer than 400,000 distinct CDR3 sequences listed, around three fifths are singletons. The specimen sequenced was peripheral blood. These receptors originate from a woman aged 25-40 years with primary liver carcinoma and hepatitis B virus infection.

This chain joins TRBV12-3 or TRBV12-4 and TRBJ1-5; D ambiguous. The CDR3 length is 12 residues. CDR3 DNA: TGTGCTTGTGGCGCGAGCAATCAGCCCCAGCATTTT. It translates to CACGASNQPQHF.

A word on this clonotype: Just one base apart from a much larger clone, this may be a read error. The chain uses TRBV14 and TRBJ1-2; D unresolved. CDR3 length: 14 residues. V lost 1 base and J 8 bases, leaving 14 bases between the germline ends. In germline, CDR1 is SGHDN, CDR2 FVKESK. CDR3 nucleotide sequence: TGTGCCAGCAGCCAAGGTATCACGGGCAGAGGCTACACCTTC. Amino acid sequence: CASSQGITGRGYTF.

In the case of this clonotype: A read error may produce the germline difference seen at one junction end. V gene TRBV11-3 combines with J gene TRBJ2-2; perhaps TRBD2 as D (5 bases). Germline loops: CDR1 SGHNT, CDR2 YENEEA. This CDR3 spans 15 amino acids. CDR3 sequence reads: CANSLRGSNTGELFF. In DNA form, the CDR3 reads TGTGCCAACAGCTTACGAGGGAGCAATACCGGGGAGCTGTTTTTT.

This chain joins TRBV4-3 and TRBJ2-7; tentative D call: TRBD2 (6 bases). The CDR3 consists of 16 residues. Trimming shortened V by 0 bases and J by 7 bases, and 19 bases separated the two germline ends. CDR1 and CDR2 from the germline V gene are LGHNA and YSLEER. The chain's CDR3 is CASSQDAGSSYKEQYF. CDR3 nucleotide sequence: TGCGCCAGCAGCCAAGATGCGGGAAGTTCCTACAAGGAGCAGTACTTC.

This clonotype was seen at least ten times. The chain employs TRBV4-3 and TRBJ2-2; D is undetermined. The CDR3 length is 13 residues. Germline CDR1 is LGHNA and CDR2 is YSLEER. The ends were cut back, 0 bases at V and 7 bases at J, with 6 bases in the middle. Here the CDR3 reads CASSQEEIGELFF. The CDR3 DNA follows: TGCGCCAGCAGCCAAGAGGAGATCGGGGAGCTGTTTTTT.

The V gene is TRBV5-6, the J gene TRBJ1-2, with D possibly TRBD1 on 6 matching bases. Trimming pared 4 bases from V and 2 bases from J, leaving 15 bases between. In germline, CDR1 is SGHDT, CDR2 YYEEEE. This CDR3 has 15 residues. CDR3 nucleotides: TGTGCCAGCAGCAACAAAGACAGGAGCAACTATGGCTACACCTTC. Translated: CASSNKDRSNYGYTF.

This clonotype appeared a few times. V gene TRBV5-5 combines with J gene TRBJ2-7; D perhaps matches TRBD2 (5 bases). Germline loops: CDR1 SGHKS, CDR2 YYEKEE (reference sequence). V dropped 2 bases and J dropped 3 bases, with 15 bases sitting between them. The CDR3 contains 15 residues. CDR3 bases: TGTGCCAGCAGCTTACGACTACTCGGACTCTACGAGCAGTACTTC. Encoded protein: CASSLRLLGLYEQYF.